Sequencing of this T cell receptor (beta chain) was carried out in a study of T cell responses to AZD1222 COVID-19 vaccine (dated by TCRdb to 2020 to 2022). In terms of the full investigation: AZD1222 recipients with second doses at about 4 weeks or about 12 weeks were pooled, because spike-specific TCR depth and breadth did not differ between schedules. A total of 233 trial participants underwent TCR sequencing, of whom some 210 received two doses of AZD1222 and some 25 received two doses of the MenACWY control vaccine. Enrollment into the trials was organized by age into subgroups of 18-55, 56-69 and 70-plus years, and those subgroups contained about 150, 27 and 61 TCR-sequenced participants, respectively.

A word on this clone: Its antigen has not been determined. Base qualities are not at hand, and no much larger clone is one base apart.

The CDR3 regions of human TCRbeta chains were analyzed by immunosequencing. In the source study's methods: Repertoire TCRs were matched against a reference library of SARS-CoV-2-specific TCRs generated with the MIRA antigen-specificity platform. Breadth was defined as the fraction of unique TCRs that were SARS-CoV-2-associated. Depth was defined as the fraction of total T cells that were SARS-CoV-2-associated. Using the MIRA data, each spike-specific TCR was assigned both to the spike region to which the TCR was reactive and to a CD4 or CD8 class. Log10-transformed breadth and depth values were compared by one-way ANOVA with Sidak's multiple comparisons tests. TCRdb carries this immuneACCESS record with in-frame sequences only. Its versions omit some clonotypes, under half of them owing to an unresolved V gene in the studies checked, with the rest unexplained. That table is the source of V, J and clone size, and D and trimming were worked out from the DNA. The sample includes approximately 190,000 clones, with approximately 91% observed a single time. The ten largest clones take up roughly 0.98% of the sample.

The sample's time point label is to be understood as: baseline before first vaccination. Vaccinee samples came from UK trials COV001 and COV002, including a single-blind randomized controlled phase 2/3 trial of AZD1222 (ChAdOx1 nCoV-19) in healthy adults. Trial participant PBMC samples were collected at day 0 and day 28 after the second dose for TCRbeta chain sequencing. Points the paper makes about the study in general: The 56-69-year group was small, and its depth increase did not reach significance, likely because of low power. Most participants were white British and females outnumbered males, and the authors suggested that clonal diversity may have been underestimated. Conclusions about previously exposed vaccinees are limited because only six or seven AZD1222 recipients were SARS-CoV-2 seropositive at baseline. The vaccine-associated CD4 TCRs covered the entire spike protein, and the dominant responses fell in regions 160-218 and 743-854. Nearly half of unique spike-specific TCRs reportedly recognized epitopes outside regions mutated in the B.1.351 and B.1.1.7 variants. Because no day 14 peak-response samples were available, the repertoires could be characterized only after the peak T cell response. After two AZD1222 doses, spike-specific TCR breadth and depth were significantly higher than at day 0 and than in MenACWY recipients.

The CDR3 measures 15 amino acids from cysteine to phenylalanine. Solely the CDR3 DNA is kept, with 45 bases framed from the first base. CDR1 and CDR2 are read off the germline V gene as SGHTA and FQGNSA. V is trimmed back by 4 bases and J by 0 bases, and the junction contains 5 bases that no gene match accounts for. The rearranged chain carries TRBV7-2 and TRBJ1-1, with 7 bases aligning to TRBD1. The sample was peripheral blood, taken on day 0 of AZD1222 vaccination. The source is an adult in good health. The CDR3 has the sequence CASSWQGDMNTEAFF. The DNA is TGTGCCAGCAGCTGGCAGGGGGACATGAACACTGAAGCTTTCTTT.